This T cell receptor beta chain was identified during a study of CD8+ T cells in alopecia areata. Across the study: Patients given treatment had severity scored by the percentage of scalp area affected.

As for this clone: Antigen unknown. This sample includes further DNA sequences coding for the same CDR3.

Extracted RNA was reverse transcribed, and the resulting cDNA served as sequencing template. The data were produced by immunoSEQ multiplex PCR, yet TCRdb's version contains in-frame clones alone and is incomplete. Among under 200,000 clones listed, less than 70% were seen once. Documented treatment: oral pan-JAK inhibitor, 5-10 mg twice daily. Peripheral blood and lesional scalp punch biopsies were taken from alopecia areata patients. Trimming left V 4 bases short and J 4 bases short, with 10 bases between. The germline V gene encodes CDR1 SQVTM and CDR2 ANQGSEA. The CDR3 covers 12 residues. Overall study results and limits: Tofacitinib yielded significantly lower scalp clonality and fewer expanded CD8+ clones among the top 100.

The clonotype was recovered from a human donor with alopecia areata. The V call is TRBV29-1, the J call TRBJ2-5, with a possible D match to TRBD1 (5 bases). This specimen was CD4+ T cells sorted from blood, taken at week 24, from a patient treated with tofacitinib. CDR3 sequence: CSVVQGRETQYF. CDR3 sequence (DNA): TGCAGCGTTGTTCAGGGCCGAGAGACCCAGTACTTC.